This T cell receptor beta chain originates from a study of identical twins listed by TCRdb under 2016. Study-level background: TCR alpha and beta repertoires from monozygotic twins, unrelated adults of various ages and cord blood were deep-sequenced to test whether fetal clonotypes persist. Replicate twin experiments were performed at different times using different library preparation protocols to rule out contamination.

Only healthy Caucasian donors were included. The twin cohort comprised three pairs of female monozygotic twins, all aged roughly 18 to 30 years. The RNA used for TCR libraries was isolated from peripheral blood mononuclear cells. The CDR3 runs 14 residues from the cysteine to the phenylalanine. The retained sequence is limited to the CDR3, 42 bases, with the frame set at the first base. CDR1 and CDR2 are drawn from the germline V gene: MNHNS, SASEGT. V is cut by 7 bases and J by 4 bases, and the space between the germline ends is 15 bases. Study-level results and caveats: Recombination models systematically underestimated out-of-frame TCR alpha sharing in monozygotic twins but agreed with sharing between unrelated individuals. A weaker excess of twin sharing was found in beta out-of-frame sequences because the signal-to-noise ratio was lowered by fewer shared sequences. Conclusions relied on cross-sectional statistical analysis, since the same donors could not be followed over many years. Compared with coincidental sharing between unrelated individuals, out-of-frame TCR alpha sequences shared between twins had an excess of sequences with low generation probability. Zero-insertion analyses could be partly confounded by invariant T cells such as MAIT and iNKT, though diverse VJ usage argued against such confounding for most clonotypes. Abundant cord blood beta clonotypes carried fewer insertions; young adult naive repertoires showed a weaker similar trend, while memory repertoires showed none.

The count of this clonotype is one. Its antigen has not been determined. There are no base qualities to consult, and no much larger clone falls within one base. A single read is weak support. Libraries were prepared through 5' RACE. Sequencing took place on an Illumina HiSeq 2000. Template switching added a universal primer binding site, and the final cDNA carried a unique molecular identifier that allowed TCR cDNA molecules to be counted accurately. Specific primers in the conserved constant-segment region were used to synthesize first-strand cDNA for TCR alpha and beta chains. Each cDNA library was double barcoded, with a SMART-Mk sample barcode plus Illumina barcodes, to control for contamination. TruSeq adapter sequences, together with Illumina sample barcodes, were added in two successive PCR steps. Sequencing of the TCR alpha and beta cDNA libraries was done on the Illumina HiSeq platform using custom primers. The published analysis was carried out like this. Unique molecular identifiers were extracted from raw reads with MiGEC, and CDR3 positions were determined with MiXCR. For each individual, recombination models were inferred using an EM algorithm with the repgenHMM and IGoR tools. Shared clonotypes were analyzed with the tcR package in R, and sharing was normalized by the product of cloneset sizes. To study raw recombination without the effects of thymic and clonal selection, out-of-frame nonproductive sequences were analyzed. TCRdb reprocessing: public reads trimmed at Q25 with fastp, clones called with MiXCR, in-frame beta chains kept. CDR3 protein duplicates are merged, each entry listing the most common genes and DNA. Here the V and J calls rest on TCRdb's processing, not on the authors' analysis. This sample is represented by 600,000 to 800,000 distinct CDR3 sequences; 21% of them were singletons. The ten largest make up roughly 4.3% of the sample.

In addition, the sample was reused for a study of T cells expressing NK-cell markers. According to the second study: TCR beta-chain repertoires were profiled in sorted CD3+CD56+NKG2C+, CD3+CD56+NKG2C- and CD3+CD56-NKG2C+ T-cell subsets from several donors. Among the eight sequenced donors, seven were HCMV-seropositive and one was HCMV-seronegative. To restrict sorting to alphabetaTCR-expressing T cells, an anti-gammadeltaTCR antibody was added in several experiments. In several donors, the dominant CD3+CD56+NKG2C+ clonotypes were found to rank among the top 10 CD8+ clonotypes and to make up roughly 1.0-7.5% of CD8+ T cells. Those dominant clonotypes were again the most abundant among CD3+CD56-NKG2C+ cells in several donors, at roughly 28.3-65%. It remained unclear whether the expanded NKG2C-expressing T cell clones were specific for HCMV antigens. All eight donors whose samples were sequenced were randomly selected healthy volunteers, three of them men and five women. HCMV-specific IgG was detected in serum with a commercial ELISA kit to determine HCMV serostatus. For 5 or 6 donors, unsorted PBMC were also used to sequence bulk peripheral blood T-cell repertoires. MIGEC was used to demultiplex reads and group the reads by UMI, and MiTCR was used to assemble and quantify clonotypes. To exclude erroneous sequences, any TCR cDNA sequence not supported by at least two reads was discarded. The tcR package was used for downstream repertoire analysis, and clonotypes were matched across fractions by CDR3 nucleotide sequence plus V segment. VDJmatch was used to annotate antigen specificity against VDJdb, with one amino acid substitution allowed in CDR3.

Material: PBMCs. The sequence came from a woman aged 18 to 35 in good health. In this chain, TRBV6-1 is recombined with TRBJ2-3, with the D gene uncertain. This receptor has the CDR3 CASNRLVSPDTQYF. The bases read TGTGCCAGCAACAGACTTGTCAGTCCAGATACGCAGTATTTT.